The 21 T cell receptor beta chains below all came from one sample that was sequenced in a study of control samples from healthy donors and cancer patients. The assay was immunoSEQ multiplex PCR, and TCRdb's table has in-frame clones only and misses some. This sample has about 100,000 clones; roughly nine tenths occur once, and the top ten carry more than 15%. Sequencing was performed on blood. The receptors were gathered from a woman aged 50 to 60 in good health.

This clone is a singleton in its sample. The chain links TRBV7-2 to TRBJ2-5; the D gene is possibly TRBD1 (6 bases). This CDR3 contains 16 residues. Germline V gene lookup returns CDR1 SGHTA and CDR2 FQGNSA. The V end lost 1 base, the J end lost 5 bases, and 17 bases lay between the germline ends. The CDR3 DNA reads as TGTGCCAGCAGCTTAGGCTTCGCCTTCCAGGGGGAGACCCAGTACTTC. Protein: CASSLGFAFQGETQYF. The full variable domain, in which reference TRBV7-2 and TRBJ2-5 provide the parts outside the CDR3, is GAGVSQSPSNKVTEKGKDVELRCDPISGHTALYWYRQSLGQGLEFLIYFQGNSAPDKSGLPSDRFSAERTGGSVSTLTIQRTQQEDSAVYLCASSLGFAFQGETQYFGPGTRLLVL.

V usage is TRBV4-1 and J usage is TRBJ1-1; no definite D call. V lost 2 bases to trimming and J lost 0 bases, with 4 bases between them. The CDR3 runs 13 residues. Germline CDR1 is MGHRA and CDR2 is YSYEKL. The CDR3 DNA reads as TGCGCCAGCAGCCAAAGTTTGAACACTGAAGCTTTCTTT. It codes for CASSQSLNTEAFF.

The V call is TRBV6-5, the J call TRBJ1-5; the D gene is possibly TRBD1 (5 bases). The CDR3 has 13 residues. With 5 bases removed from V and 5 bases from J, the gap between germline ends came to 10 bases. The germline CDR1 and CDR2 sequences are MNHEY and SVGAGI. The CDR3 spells CASSPTDDQPQHF. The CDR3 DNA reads TGTGCCAGCAGTCCGACAGACGATCAGCCCCAGCATTTT.

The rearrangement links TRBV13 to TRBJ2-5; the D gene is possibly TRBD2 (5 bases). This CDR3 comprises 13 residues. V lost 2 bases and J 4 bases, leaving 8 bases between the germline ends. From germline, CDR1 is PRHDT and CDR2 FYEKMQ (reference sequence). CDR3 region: CASSLYEGETQYF. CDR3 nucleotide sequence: TGTGCCAGCAGCTTATACGAGGGAGAGACCCAGTACTTC.

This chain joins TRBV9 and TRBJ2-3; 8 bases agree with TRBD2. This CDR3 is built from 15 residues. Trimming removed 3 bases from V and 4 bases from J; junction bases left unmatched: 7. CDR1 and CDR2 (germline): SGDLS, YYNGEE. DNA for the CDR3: TGTGCCAGCAGCGCCGGGACTAGTGTTGCAGATACGCAGTATTTT. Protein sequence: CASSAGTSVADTQYF. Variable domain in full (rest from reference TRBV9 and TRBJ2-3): DSGVTQTPKHLITATGQRVTLRCSPRSGDLSVYWYQQSLDQGLQFLIQYYNGEERAKGNILERFSAQQFPDLHSELNLSSLELGDSALYFCASSAGTSVADTQYFGPGTRLTVL.

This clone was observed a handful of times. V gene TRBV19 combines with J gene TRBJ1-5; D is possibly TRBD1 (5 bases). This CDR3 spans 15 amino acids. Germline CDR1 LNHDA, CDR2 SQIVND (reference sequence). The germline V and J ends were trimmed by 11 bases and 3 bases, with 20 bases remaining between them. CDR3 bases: TGTGCCGCTAGGCCCGGGGCCGCTTCCAATCAGCCCCAGCATTTT. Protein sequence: CAARPGAASNQPQHF.

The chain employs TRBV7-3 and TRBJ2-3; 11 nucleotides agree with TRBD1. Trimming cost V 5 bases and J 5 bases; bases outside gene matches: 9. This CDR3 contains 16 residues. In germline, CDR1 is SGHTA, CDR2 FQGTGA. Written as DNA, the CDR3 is TGTGCCAGCAGCCTCTCGGACAGGGGGCAACTAGATACGCAGTATTTT. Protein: CASSLSDRGQLDTQYF. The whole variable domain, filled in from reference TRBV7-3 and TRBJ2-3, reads GAGVSQTPSNKVTEKGKYVELRCDPISGHTALYWYRQSLGQGPEFLIYFQGTGAADDSGLPNDRFFAVRPEGSVSTLKIQRTERGDSAVYLCASSLSDRGQLDTQYFGPGTRLTVL.

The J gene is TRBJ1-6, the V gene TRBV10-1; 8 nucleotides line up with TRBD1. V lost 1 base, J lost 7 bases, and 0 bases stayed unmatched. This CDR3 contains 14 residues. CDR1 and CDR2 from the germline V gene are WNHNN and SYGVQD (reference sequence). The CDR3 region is CASSEYRGNSPLHF. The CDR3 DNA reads TGCGCCAGCAGTGAGTACAGGGGGAATTCACCCCTCCACTTT.

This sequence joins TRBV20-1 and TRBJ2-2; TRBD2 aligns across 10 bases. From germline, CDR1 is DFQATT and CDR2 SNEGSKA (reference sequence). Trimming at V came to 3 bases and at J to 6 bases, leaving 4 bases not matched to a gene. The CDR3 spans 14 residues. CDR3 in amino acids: CSASDSGRAGELFF. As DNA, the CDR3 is TGCAGTGCTAGTGACAGCGGGAGGGCCGGGGAGCTGTTTTTT.

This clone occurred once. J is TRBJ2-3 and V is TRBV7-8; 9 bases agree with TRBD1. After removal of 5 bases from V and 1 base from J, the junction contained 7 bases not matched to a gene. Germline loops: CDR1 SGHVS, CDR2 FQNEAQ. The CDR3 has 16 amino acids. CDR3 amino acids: CASSPHRGRGTDTQYF. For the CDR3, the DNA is TGTGCCAGCAGCCCACACAGGGGGCGAGGCACAGATACGCAGTATTTT.

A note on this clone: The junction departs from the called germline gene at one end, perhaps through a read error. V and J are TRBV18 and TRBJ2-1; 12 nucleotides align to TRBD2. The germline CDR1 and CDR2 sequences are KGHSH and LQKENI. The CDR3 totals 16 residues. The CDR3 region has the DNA TGTGCCAGCTCATCTAGCGGGAGGGCCATCTACACTGAGCAGTTCTTC. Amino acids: CASSSSGRAIYTEQFF.

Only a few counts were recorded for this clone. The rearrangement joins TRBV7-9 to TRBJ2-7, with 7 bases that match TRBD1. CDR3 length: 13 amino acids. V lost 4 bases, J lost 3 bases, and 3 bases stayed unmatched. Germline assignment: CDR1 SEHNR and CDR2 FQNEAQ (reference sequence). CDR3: CASSSAGGYEQYF. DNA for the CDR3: TGTGCCAGCAGCTCGGCAGGGGGCTACGAGCAGTACTTC.

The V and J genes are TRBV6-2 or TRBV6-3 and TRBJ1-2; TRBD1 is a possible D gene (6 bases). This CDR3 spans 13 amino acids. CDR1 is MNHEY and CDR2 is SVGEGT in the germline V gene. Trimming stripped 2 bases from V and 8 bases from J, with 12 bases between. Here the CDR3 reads CASSYDRLNGYTF. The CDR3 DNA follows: TGTGCCAGCAGTTACGACAGGTTGAACGGCTACACCTTC.

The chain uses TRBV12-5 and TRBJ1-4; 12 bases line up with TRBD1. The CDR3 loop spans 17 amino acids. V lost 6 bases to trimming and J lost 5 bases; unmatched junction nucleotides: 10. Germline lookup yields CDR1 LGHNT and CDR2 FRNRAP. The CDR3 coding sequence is TGTGCTAGTGGGCGGGACAGGGGGCTTCTGGTAAATGAAAAACTGTTTTTT. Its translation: CASGRDRGLLVNEKLFF.

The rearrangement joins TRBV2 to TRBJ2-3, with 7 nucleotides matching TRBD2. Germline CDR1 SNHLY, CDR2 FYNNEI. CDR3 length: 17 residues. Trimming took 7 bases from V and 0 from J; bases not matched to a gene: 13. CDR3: CASTSEGTSVSTDTQYF. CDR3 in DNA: TGTGCCAGCACCTCAGAAGGAACTAGCGTAAGCACAGATACGCAGTATTTT.

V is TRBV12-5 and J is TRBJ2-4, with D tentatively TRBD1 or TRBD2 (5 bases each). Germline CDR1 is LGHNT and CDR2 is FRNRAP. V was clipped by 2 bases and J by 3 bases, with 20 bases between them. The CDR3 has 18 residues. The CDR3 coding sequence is TGTGCTAGTGGTTTGCCACCCCAGGGAGTCCGAGTCAAAAACATTCAGTACTTC. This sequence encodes CASGLPPQGVRVKNIQYF.

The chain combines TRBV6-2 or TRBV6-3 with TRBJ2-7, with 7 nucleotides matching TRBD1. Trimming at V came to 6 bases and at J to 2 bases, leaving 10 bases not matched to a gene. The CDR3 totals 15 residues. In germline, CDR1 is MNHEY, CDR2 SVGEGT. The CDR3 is CASSKTGVLPYEQYV. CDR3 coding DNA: TGTGCCAGCAGCAAAACAGGGGTTCTACCCTACGAGCAGTACGTC.

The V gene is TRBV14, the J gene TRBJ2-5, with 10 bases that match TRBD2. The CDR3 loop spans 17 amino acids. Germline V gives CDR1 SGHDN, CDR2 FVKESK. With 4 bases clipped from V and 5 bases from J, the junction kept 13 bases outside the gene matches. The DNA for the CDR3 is TGTGCCAGCAGCCCTGACCCCTTACTAGCGGGGACGGAGACCCAGTACTTC. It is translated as CASSPDPLLAGTETQYF.

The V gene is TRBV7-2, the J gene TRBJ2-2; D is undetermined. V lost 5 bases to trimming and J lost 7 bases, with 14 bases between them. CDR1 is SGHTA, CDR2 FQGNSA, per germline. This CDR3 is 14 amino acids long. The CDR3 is CASSRNNVDGELFF. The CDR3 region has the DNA TGTGCCAGCAGCCGCAACAACGTAGACGGGGAGCTGTTTTTT.

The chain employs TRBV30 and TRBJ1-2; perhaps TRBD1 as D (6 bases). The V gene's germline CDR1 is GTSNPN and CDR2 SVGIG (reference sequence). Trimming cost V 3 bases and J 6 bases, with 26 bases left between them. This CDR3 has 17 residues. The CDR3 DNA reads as TGTGCCTGGAGAGCCAGGATGGGATTACAGGGAAGTGATGGCTACACCTTC. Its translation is CAWRARMGLQGSDGYTF.

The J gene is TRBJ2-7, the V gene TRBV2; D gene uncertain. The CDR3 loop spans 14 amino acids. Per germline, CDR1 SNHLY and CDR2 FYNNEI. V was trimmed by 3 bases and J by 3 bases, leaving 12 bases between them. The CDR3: CASSDSVGIYEQYV. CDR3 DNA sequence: TGTGCCAGCAGTGATTCGGTAGGGATCTACGAGCAGTACGTC.